Each of the 23 T cell receptor beta chains below was sequenced from the same sample in a study of blood T cell repertoires in COVID-19. Generated by immunoSEQ multiplex PCR, the TCRdb table keeps only in-frame clones and is missing some. Among around 190,000 clones listed, 89% were seen once. The material sequenced was peripheral blood. Receptors were obtained from a man aged 18 to 30 who had recovered from COVID-19.

This chain joins TRBV2 and TRBJ1-2; D uncertain. This CDR3 has 12 residues. Germline values: CDR1 SNHLY, CDR2 FYNNEI. Trimming took off 3 bases at V and 8 bases at J, with 10 bases between the two ends. CDR3 sequence: CASSEAFWGYTF. The CDR3 nucleotides read TGTGCCAGCAGTGAGGCCTTTTGGGGCTACACCTTC.

The rearrangement uses TRBV15 and TRBJ2-1; 14 nucleotides match TRBD2. Germline V gives CDR1 LNHNV, CDR2 YYDKDF (reference sequence). Trimming cost V 5 bases and J 4 bases; bases outside gene matches: 4. This CDR3 region has 16 residues. For the CDR3, the DNA is TGTGCCACCAGCCTTCGACTAGCGGGAGGGTACAATGAGCAGTTCTTC. It codes for CATSLRLAGGYNEQFF. Combining the CDR3 with reference TRBV15 and TRBJ2-1 gives the whole variable domain DAMVIQNPRYQVTQFGKPVTLSCSQTLNHNVMYWYQQKSSQAPKLLFHYYDKDFNNEADTPDNFQSRRPNTSFCFLDIRSPGLGDTAMYLCATSLRLAGGYNEQFFGPGTRLTVL.

The rearrangement links TRBV11-1 to TRBJ2-4; tentative D call: TRBD2 (5 bases). Germline V CDR1 and CDR2: SGHAT, FQDESV (reference sequence). Trimming pared 3 bases from V and 6 bases from J, leaving 12 bases between. This CDR3 is built from 14 residues. CDR3 nucleotides: TGTGCCAGCAGCTTGACTACCACCGGAAACATTCAGTACTTC. It encodes CASSLTTTGNIQYF.

The chain carries TRBV6-5 and TRBJ1-5; 7 positions match TRBD1. The ends lost 4 bases at V and 6 bases at J; junction bases unmatched: 9. Germline CDR1 is MNHEY and CDR2 is SVGAGI. The CDR3 is made up of 15 amino acids. DNA of the CDR3: TGTGCCAGCAGTTCAGCGGACAGGAAGAGTCAGCCCCAGCATTTT. Protein product: CASSSADRKSQPQHF.

The count of this clone is one. The chain is built from TRBV5-6 and TRBJ2-3, with D tentatively TRBD2 (6 bases). Trimming stripped 4 bases from V and 3 bases from J, with 15 bases between. CDR3 length: 15 residues. Germline V gene sequence: CDR1 SGHDT, CDR2 YYEEEE. This chain's CDR3 is CASSREGSGTDTQYF. The CDR3 region has the DNA TGTGCCAGCAGCCGAGAAGGGAGCGGGACAGATACGCAGTATTTT.

This rearrangement joins TRBV25-1 to TRBJ1-5, with D perhaps matching TRBD1 (5 bases). V gave up 5 bases and J gave up 7 bases, with 15 bases separating them. The germline V gene has CDR1 MGHDK and CDR2 SYGVNS. CDR3 length equals 14 residues. CDR3 sequence reads: CASSLGGGEQPQHF. CDR3 DNA sequence: TGTGCCAGCAGTCTTGGGGGGGGAGAGCAGCCCCAGCATTTT.

This chain links TRBV5-6 with TRBJ2-7; 9 bases fit TRBD1. The length of the CDR3 is 15 residues. With 3 bases clipped from V and 0 bases from J, the junction kept 4 bases outside the gene matches. Germline V gene lookup returns CDR1 SGHDT and CDR2 YYEEEE. CDR3 sequence: CASSWNRGLSYEQYF. The CDR3 DNA reads as TGTGCCAGCAGCTGGAACAGGGGGCTCTCCTACGAGCAGTACTTC.

This clone was seen once. The V and J genes are TRBV5-4 and TRBJ2-3; D gene unclear. This CDR3 has 13 residues. V lost 4 bases to trimming and J lost 1 base, with 7 bases between them. Germline loops: CDR1 SGHNT, CDR2 YYREEE (reference sequence). CDR3 DNA sequence: TGTGCCAGCAGCCCCCAGGGCACAGATACGCAGTATTTT. It specifies CASSPQGTDTQYF.

The rearrangement joins TRBV6-5 to TRBJ1-4, with 7 bases identical to TRBD1. Germline V lookup: CDR1 MNHEY, CDR2 SVGAGI. The CDR3 runs to 14 residues. V was pared by 6 bases and J by 7 bases, with 8 bases of the junction left unmatched. The CDR3 DNA follows: TGTGCCAGCAGAACGGGCAGGGGGATTGAAAAACTGTTTTTT. The encoded protein is CASRTGRGIEKLFF.

V and J are TRBV19 and TRBJ2-7, with 8 bases that match TRBD1. The CDR3 sequence is 13 residues long. Trimming removed 5 bases from V and 6 bases from J; junction bases left unmatched: 6. In germline, CDR1 is LNHDA, CDR2 SQIVND (reference sequence). The CDR3 coding sequence is TGTGCCAGTAGTGAGACAGGGGTTCGCGAGCAGTACTTC. Protein: CASSETGVREQYF. Variable domain in full (rest from reference TRBV19 and TRBJ2-7): DGGITQSPKYLFRKEGQNVTLSCEQNLNHDAMYWYRQDPGQGLRLIYYSQIVNDFQKGDIAEGYSVSREKKESFPLTVTSAQKNPTAFYLCASSETGVREQYFGPGTRLTVT.

The V gene is TRBV3-1 (or the pseudogene TRBV3-2), the J gene TRBJ1-1; TRBD1 agrees at 8 bases. The CDR3 has 15 amino acids. The germline CDR1 and CDR2 sequences are LGHDT and YNNKEL (reference sequence). V shed 3 bases, J shed 1 base, and the junction held 4 bases outside the gene matches. CDR3 nucleotide sequence: TGTGCCAGCAGCCAGCTAGACAGGGGGAACACTGAAGCTTTCTTT. Translating it yields CASSQLDRGNTEAFF.

Comment on this clone: This sample includes further DNA sequences coding for the same CDR3. The chain joins TRBV2 to TRBJ1-4; 10 bases map to TRBD1. The CDR3 spans 14 residues. Trimming cost V 7 bases and J 7 bases; bases outside gene matches: 6. Germline V gene lookup returns CDR1 SNHLY and CDR2 FYNNEI. The CDR3 region is CASTRTGGSEKLFF. CDR3 DNA: TGTGCCAGCACCAGGACAGGGGGGAGTGAAAAACTGTTTTTT.

The chain has TRBV9 and TRBJ2-7, with 11 positions matching TRBD2. Trimming took 4 bases from V and 4 from J; bases not matched to a gene: 7. Germline V CDR1 and CDR2: SGDLS, YYNGEE. The CDR3 contains 15 residues. CDR3 amino acids: CASSPWTSGLYEQYF. CDR3 DNA: TGTGCCAGCAGCCCTTGGACTAGCGGGTTGTACGAGCAGTACTTC.

The genes are TRBV24-1 and TRBJ2-7; TRBD2 matches at 12 bases. The V segment lost 5 bases and the J segment 2 bases; nucleotides outside the gene matches: 3. Germline loops: CDR1 KGHDR, CDR2 SFDVKD. This CDR3 is 15 amino acids long. The CDR3, as DNA: TGTGCCACCAGTGTCCTAGCGGGAGGGACCTACGAGCAGTACTTC. Translating it yields CATSVLAGGTYEQYF.

V usage is TRBV6-2 or TRBV6-3 and J usage is TRBJ1-1; D is possibly TRBD1 (6 bases). Trimming cost V 5 bases and J 0 bases, with 19 bases left between them. The germline gives CDR1 MNHEY, CDR2 SVGEGT. This CDR3 contains 17 residues. CDR3 nucleotides: TGTGCCAGCAGTAGGCAGGGGCCACTAACCATGAACACTGAAGCTTTCTTT. As protein: CASSRQGPLTMNTEAFF.

The CDR3 spells CASSVGDTPNTEAFF. CDR3 coding DNA: TGTGCCAGCAGCGTAGGGGACACCCCGAACACTGAAGCTTTCTTT. The chain couples TRBV9 to TRBJ1-1; D possibly corresponds to TRBD1 (6 bases). The V and J ends lost 0 bases and 1 base respectively, with 10 bases between them. This CDR3 region has 15 residues. Germline CDR1 SGDLS, CDR2 YYNGEE.

This clone was seen a few times. The rearrangement uses TRBV5-6 and TRBJ1-1, with 9 bases aligning to TRBD1. J lost 0 bases, V lost 6 bases, and 15 bases had no gene match. Germline values: CDR1 SGHDT, CDR2 YYEEEE. The CDR3 is made up of 18 amino acids. The CDR3 here is CASTRNRDRANMNTEAFF. The CDR3 DNA follows: TGTGCCAGCACCCGGAACCGGGACAGGGCGAACATGAACACTGAAGCTTTCTTT.

The chain has TRBV24-1 and TRBJ2-7, with unresolved D. V lost 5 bases to trimming and J lost 0 bases, with 4 bases between them. The germline V gene encodes CDR1 KGHDR and CDR2 SFDVKD. This CDR3 contains 12 residues. The CDR3 nucleotides are TGTGCCACCAGTGGTAGCTCCTACGAGCAGTACTTC. Protein product: CATSGSSYEQYF.

The rearrangement links TRBV4-3 to TRBJ2-7, with TRBD2 matching over 8 bases. V trimming: 0 bases; J trimming: 0 bases; junction bases outside the gene matches: 7. Per germline, CDR1 LGHNA and CDR2 YSLEER. The CDR3 sequence is 17 residues long. The DNA for the CDR3 is TGCGCCAGCAGCCAAGACCCCGCCGGGGGGGTCTCCTACGAGCAGTACTTC. It encodes CASSQDPAGGVSYEQYF.

V and J are TRBV15 and TRBJ2-7, with 7 bases lining up with TRBD1. This CDR3 has 14 amino acids. V shed 5 bases, J shed 6 bases, and the junction held 10 bases outside the gene matches. Germline CDR1 and CDR2: LNHNV and YYDKDF (reference sequence). CDR3 in amino acids: CATSGQPSGGEQYF. CDR3 DNA sequence: TGTGCCACCAGCGGGCAGCCGTCAGGGGGCGAGCAGTACTTC.

The chain carries TRBV2 and TRBJ2-6, with D maybe TRBD1 (5 bases). Germline V lookup: CDR1 SNHLY, CDR2 FYNNEI. Trimming removed 5 bases at V and 2 bases at J, with 13 bases between. This CDR3 spans 16 amino acids. For the CDR3, the DNA is TGTGCCAGCAGTCCAACCAGGGTTCCTGGGGCCAACGTCCTGACTTTC. This gives the protein CASSPTRVPGANVLTF.

Only one count was recorded for this clone. The genes are TRBV5-1 and TRBJ1-1; no clear D gene. The CDR3 covers 14 residues. Germline CDR1 is SGHRS and CDR2 is YFSETQ. Trimming removed 1 base from V and 1 base from J, with 8 bases in between. The CDR3 DNA reads TGCGCCAGCAGCTTGCAGGCCCCGAACACTGAAGCTTTCTTT. Encoded protein: CASSLQAPNTEAFF.

Concerning this clone itself: The sample carries other DNA sequences with the same CDR3. This sequence joins TRBV18 and TRBJ1-2; 7 bases match TRBD1. After removal of 3 bases from V and 4 bases from J, the junction contained 2 bases not matched to a gene. The CDR3 loop spans 13 amino acids. The V gene's germline CDR1 is KGHSH and CDR2 LQKENI. The CDR3 loop reads CASSPGQLYGYTF. CDR3 coding DNA: TGTGCCAGCTCACCGGGACAGCTCTATGGCTACACCTTC.